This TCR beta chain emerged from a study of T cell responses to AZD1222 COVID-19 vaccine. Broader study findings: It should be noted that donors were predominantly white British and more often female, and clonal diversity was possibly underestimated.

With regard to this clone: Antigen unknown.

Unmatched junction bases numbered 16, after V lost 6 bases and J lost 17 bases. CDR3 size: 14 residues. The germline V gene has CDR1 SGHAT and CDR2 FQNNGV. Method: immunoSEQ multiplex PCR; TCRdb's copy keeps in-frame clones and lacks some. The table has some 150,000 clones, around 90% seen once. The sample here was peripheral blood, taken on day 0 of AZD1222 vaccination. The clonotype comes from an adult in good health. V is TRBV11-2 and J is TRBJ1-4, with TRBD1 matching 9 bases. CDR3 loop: CASSQDRGSFRNFF. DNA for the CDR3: TGTGCCAGCAGTCAGGACAGGGGAAGTTTCCGAAACTTTTTT. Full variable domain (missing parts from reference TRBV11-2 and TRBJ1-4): EAGVAQSPRYKIIEKRQSVAFWCNPISGHATLYWYQQILGQGPKLLIQFQNNGVVDDSQLPKDRFSAERLKGVDSTLKIQPAKLEDSAVYLCASSQDRGSFRNFFGSGTQLSVL.